This T cell receptor beta chain came from a study of monozygotic twins with inflammatory bowel disease. Study results and caveats: Whereas healthy co-twins had higher TCRbeta diversity (inverse Simpson), IBD patients had lower diversity.

Per TCR library, approximately 3.5 ug of total RNA was used. Every sample had its cDNA made across eight separate reactions. TCRdb reanalyzed the 5' RACE reads and collapses them to one entry per CDR3 protein, without DNA. The repertoire table contains about 93,000 distinct CDR3 sequences. Germline CDR1 reads KGHDR; CDR2 reads SFDVKD. This CDR3 is 13 amino acids long. Blood was drawn at around 2.5 ml per donor. A note on this clonotype: Its antigen remains unknown.

The chain is built from TRBV24-1 and TRBJ2-2. Material: blood. This clonotype was obtained from a human donor with ulcerative colitis or Crohn's disease, or a healthy co-twin of an affected twin (not recorded which). The CDR3 reads CATSDPGSGELFF.